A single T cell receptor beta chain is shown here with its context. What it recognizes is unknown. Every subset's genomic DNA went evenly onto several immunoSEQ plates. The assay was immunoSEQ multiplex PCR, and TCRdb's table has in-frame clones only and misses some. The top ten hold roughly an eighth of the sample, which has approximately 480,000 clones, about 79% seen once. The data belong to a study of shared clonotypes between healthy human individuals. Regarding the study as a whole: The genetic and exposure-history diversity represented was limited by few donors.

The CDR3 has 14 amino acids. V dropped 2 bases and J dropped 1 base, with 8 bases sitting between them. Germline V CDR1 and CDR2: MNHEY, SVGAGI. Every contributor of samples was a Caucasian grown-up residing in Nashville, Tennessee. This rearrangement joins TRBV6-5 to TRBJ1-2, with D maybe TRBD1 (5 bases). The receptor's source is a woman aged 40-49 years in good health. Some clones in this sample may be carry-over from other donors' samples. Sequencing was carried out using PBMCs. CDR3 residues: CASSYDGGNYGYTF. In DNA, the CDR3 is TGTGCCAGCAGTTACGATGGGGGTAACTATGGCTACACCTTC.